This TCR beta chain was retrieved from a study of naive and memory T cell subsets (dated by TCRdb to the late 2010s). The study in broad terms: Sorted naive and memory T cell subsets from peripheral blood were analyzed in the study using a UMI-based, open-source pipeline for TCR alpha and beta sequencing. RNA was DNase-treated and reverse transcribed with TCR constant-region primers, mostly using SuperScript III. The functional CMV T cell responses agreed completely with IgG serology results. General conclusions and limits of the study: No ground truth was available to validate the repertoire findings for the naive and memory subsets. After error correction, over 90% of naive TCR sequences appeared only once, giving much steeper abundance distributions than memory subsets. Each clonotype was defined as a single alpha or beta chain sequence rather than as a paired alpha/beta receptor. RNA-based TCR counts may be influenced by expression changes linked to T cell activation and differentiation. A few larger clonotypes were found in naive repertoires, especially CD8, and these larger clonotypes were possibly memory cells re-expressing CD45RA. A power law was followed by TCR abundance, with an exponent that differed between naive and memory subsets but was consistent across the three individuals. In both CD4 and CD8 cells, going from naive through CM, EM and EMRA, the Gini index went up while Shannon and inverse Simpson diversity went down.

The library was produced with UMI-ligation and nested PCR. The beta constant-region primer consisted of an equimolar mixture of two oligonucleotides that together covered TRBC1 and TRBC2. Four rounds of PCR, combining the SP2 primer with nested alpha and beta constant-region primers, were used to amplify the ligated cDNA. A single-stranded oligonucleotide bearing the SP2 primer plus a 12-nucleotide UMI was ligated onto the 3' end of the cDNA by T4 RNA ligase 1. Incubation of the ligation reaction lasted roughly 18-24 hours at 16 degrees C. PCR2 was typically run as a SYBR Green qPCR and stopped at a predetermined threshold to prevent over-amplification. Every purification after the first one was done using Agencourt AMPure XP magnetic beads. Library quantification was done by Qubit, followed by a TapeStation check on which the main peak was expected at around 650 bp. Sequencing of the pooled libraries was done on an Illumina MiSeq using v2 2x251 paired-end kits, which typically yielded roughly 0.95-2.2 million reads per sample. Libraries were pooled at 3 to 4 nM per sample, and roughly 4.5-8% PhiX was added to improve cluster recognition. The paper's processing steps were these. Decombinator assigned V and J genes to Demultiplexor-processed FASTQ reads by tag matching, allowing a single base-pair mismatch. Collapsinator used UMIs to correct both sequencing errors and frequency errors arising from PCR heterogeneity. CDR3Translator translated TCRs and extracted CDR3s from the conserved cysteine to the FGXG phenylalanine, flagging non-productive sequences. Repertoires were subsampled to equal numbers of UMI-defined TCRs before Gini, Shannon entropy and inverse Simpson indices were calculated. Within the linear range, a power law was fitted to clonotype abundance distributions using maximum likelihood. On one naive CD8 sample, the pipeline and MIGEC gave similar UMI counts, unique TCR numbers and clonal distributions. In one analysis, naive TCRs also found in any memory subset of the same donor were removed from the naive repertoire. A set of 7,322 CMV-associated CDR3 sequences, compiled from VDJdb and a published dataset, was used to search the repertoires. TCRdb ran its own pipeline on the public reads, namely fastp trimming at Q25 and MiXCR clone calling, and kept in-frame beta chains. For every CDR3 protein sequence, its rows merge into one entry that carries the most common genes and DNA. These V and J calls originate from TCRdb's pipeline instead of the authors' own analysis. This sample is represented by 130,000 to 150,000 distinct CDR3 sequences; approximately 22% of them were singletons. The ten largest clones represent 0.095% to 0.12% of the sample.

From the second PCR step onward, the TCR alpha chain libraries and the TCR beta chain libraries were amplified separately. To determine each donor's CMV status, fresh PBMCs were stimulated overnight with CMV viral lysate, and IFNgamma production from CD4+ T cells was then assessed. CD4 T cells were positively selected with Miltenyi beads, followed by positive selection of CD8 T cells from the CD4-negative fraction. Cells stained for CD3, CD4, CD8, CD45RA, CD27 and a live/dead dye were sorted on a BD Aria II into four subsets by CD45RA and CD27. Blood came from three healthy volunteers, each fractionated into CD4 and CD8 T cells and then into four differentiation subsets. Around 120 ml of peripheral blood was collected from each donor, and PBMC were isolated from the blood using Ficoll-Paque PLUS density-gradient centrifugation. Sorted cells were lysed in RLT buffer, after which RNA was extracted using a Qiagen RNeasy kit and stored at -80 degrees C.

Trimming at the junction amounts to 4 bases on V and 3 bases on J, and the germline ends lie 22 bases apart. Including the terminal cysteine and phenylalanine, the CDR3 comprises 17 residues. The only DNA kept is the CDR3, 51 bases in frame from the first base. CDR1 and CDR2 (SGHDT, YYEEEE) derive from the germline V gene. A note on this clonotype: There is no known antigen for this receptor. No base quality values were provided; no much bigger clone lies one nucleotide off.

Material: naive CD4+ T cells from blood. Read against the paper, the sample's cell subset or site label means: naive T cells, CD45RA high CD27+. The sequence was collected from a human donor in good health. Recombination connected TRBV5-6 to TRBJ1-2; no D gene call is confident. The CDR3 here reads CASSPYLSTGNYYGYTF. Read as DNA, the sequence is TGTGCCAGCAGCCCCTATTTGTCCACGGGTAATTACTATGGCTACACCTTC.